The present TCR beta chain was sequenced within a study of radiotherapy plus CTLA-4 blockade in lung cancer. Study results and caveats: Early blood T cell clone changes and increased post-radiation serum interferon-beta were reportedly the strongest response predictors. Tumor-origin TCR clones grew in blood after radiotherapy plus ipilimumab.

To note about this clone: The antigen is not known.

CDR1 and CDR2 from the germline V gene are SGDLS and YYNGEE. The CDR3 totals 17 residues. Trimming removed 3 bases at V and 4 bases at J, with 21 bases between. Clones were read by immunoSEQ multiplex PCR, and TCRdb kept only the in-frame ones, dropping some. Among 45,000 to 60,000 clones listed, roughly 77% were seen once. Treatment of patients with chemo-refractory metastatic non-small-cell lung cancer consisted of focal radiation plus CTLA-4 blockade with ipilimumab. The sequence was obtained from a human donor with non-small cell lung cancer who had a complete response to radiotherapy plus ipilimumab. The input for sequencing was peripheral blood, taken from a patient treated with radiotherapy plus ipilimumab. J is TRBJ2-3 and V is TRBV9, with D perhaps matching TRBD1 (6 bases). The CDR3 coding sequence is TGTGCCAGCAGCGCAATGGGGGCCCTGGCCAAATCAGATACGCAGTATTTT. Amino acid sequence: CASSAMGALAKSDTQYF.